This T cell receptor (beta chain) was sequenced for a study of blood T cell repertoires in COVID-19. V lost 0 bases, J lost 7 bases, and 9 bases stayed unmatched. The CDR3 extends over 15 amino acids. Germline CDR1 SGHDT, CDR2 YYEEEE. Under the authors' procedure: Using reference gene primer amplification, nucleated cell counts were estimated. The repertoire was sequenced with immunoSEQ multiplex PCR; TCRdb's copy has only in-frame clones and lacks some. V, J and clone size are those of that table, while D and trimming were read from the DNA. The sample carries a few hundred thousand clones, more than 80% recorded once.

The sequencing input was peripheral blood. The rearrangement uses TRBV5-6 and TRBJ2-7; 8 nucleotides match TRBD1. This clonotype was obtained from a man aged 35 to 55 with acute or convalescent COVID-19. CDR3 nucleotides: TGTGCCAGCAGCTTGGTGTCCCAGGGGGCGGGTGAGCAGTACTTC. Translation: CASSLVSQGAGEQYF.